This TCR beta chain came from a study of blood T cell repertoires in COVID-19. Overall study: Material from acute and convalescent COVID-19 was sourced from the United States, Italy and Spain.

As processed by the authors: Nucleated cell number was recorded as an estimate derived from reference gene primer amplification. Assay: immunoSEQ multiplex PCR; the TCRdb copy retains only in-frame clones and omits some. V and J calls and clone size come straight from that table; D and trimming were deduced from the DNA. The table records some 240,000 clones, approximately 84% of them present only once. Participants were aged about 18 to 89 years, lived in roughly 25 US areas, and enrolled virtually. Assignments of participants to cohorts depended upon their own reported clinical history. CDR3 length: 14 residues. CDR1 LGHDT and CDR2 YNNKEL come from the germline V gene (reference sequence). Trimming shortened V by 10 bases and J by 3 bases, and 16 bases separated the two germline ends.

The chain uses TRBV3-1 (or the pseudogene TRBV3-2) and TRBJ1-3, with D unclear. Input material: PBMCs or T cells enriched from blood (not recorded which). The origin of this receptor is a woman between 40 and 55 years old with acute COVID-19. The chain's CDR3 is CATSRLSDGNTIYF. As DNA, the CDR3 is TGTGCCACAAGCAGACTCTCGGATGGAAACACCATATATTTT.